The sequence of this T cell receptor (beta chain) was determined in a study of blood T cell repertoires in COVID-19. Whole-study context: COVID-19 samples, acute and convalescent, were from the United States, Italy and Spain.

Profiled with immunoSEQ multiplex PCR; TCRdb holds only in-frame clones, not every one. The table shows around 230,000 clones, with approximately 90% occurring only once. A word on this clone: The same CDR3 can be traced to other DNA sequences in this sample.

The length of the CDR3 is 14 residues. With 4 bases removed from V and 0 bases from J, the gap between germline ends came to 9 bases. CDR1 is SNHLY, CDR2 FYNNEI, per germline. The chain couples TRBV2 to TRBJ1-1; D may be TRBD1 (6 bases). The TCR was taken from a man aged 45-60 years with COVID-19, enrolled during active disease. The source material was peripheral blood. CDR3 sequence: CASSVQGMNTEAFF. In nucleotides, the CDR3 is TGTGCCAGCAGTGTACAGGGCATGAACACTGAAGCTTTCTTT.